A single T cell receptor beta chain is shown here with its context. Its antigen remains unknown. Different DNA sequences within this sample yield the same CDR3. The data stem from a study of lymphopenia after photon versus proton radiotherapy. Study results and limitations: Larger post-nadir TCR diversity loss correlated inversely with survival in deceased patients. Survival link was tested only in deceased patients; proton benefit remains a possibility.

Method: immunoSEQ multiplex PCR; TCRdb's copy keeps in-frame clones and lacks some. The data contain approximately 17,000 clones, roughly nine tenths of them singletons. The CDR3 runs 17 residues. Losses at the gene ends were 5 bases for V and 1 base for J; bases not matched to a gene: 5. Per the germline V gene, CDR1 is SEHNR and CDR2 is FQNEAQ (reference sequence). This receptor was taken from a woman aged 60-75 years with cholangiocarcinoma. Some clones in this sample may be carry-over from other donors' samples. The chain combines TRBV7-9 with TRBJ2-3, with 14 bases lining up with TRBD2. Sequencing was performed on peripheral blood, taken from a patient treated with proton-based radiotherapy. CDR3: CASSPGLAGARTDTQYF. The CDR3 nucleotides read TGTGCCAGCAGCCCGGGACTAGCGGGAGCCCGCACAGATACGCAGTATTTT.